The rows below give T cell receptor beta chains drawn from one sample of a study of T cell repertoires in cytomegalovirus infection. TCRdb reprocessed the reads via MiXCR and lists one record per CDR3 protein. The sample records about 770,000 distinct CDR3 sequences, almost 30% being singletons. Their recognized antigens are unknown. Sequenced material: cultured CD8+ T cells from PBMCs, taken from culture after CMV antigen stimulation. The receptors derive from a human donor in good health (CMV status not recorded). Some clones in this sample may be carry-over from other donors' samples. Both conserved end residues are part of each CDR3. Fields, in order: CDR3 protein, CDR3 DNA, V gene, J gene, D gene, clone size. D genes are given only for firm matches. Expanded clones get a size class; other rows say once, few or many, or leave the size out.

CDR3 protein: CASRDGRRVFNQPQHF; CDR3 DNA: TGTGCCAGCAGGGACGGAAGGCGGGTTTTCAATCAGCCCCAGCATTTT; V gene: TRBV28; J gene: TRBJ1-5; D gene: -; clone size: -
CDR3 protein: CASSLHTSGKYNEQFF; CDR3 DNA: TGCGCCAGCAGCTTGCATACTAGCGGGAAATACAATGAGCAGTTCTTC; V gene: TRBV5-1; J gene: TRBJ2-1; D gene: TRBD2; clone size: -
CDR3 protein: CASISGTGHPGELFF; CDR3 DNA: TGTGCCAGTATCTCCGGGACAGGGCATCCCGGGGAGCTGTTTTTT; V gene: TRBV19; J gene: TRBJ2-2; D gene: TRBD1; clone size: -
CDR3 protein: CASSHRGTTNEKLFF; CDR3 DNA: TGTGCCAGTAGCCACAGGGGCACGACTAATGAAAAACTGTTTTTT; V gene: TRBV19; J gene: TRBJ1-4; D gene: TRBD1; clone size: few
CDR3 protein: CASNTGTQEKLFF; CDR3 DNA: TGTGCCAGCAATACAGGGACGCAAGAAAAACTGTTTTTT; V gene: TRBV12-3/TRBV12-4; J gene: TRBJ1-4; D gene: -; clone size: many
CDR3 protein: CASSSSTGRMSSGANVLTF; CDR3 DNA: TGTGCCAGCAGTTCCTCGACAGGCCGTATGTCCTCTGGGGCCAACGTCCTGACTTTC; V gene: TRBV12-3/TRBV12-4; J gene: TRBJ2-6; D gene: -; clone size: -
CDR3 protein: CASSGINQPQHF; CDR3 DNA: TGTGCCAGCAGTGGGATAAATCAGCCCCAGCATTTT; V gene: TRBV25-1; J gene: TRBJ1-5; D gene: -; clone size: few
CDR3 protein: CASSLSSGGREQFF; CDR3 DNA: TGTGCCAGCAGCTTGTCTAGCGGGGGGCGGGAGCAGTTCTTC; V gene: TRBV7-2; J gene: TRBJ2-1; D gene: TRBD2; clone size: few
CDR3 protein: CASIGGFNTEAFF; CDR3 DNA: TGTGCCAGTATAGGGGGATTTAACACTGAAGCTTTCTTT; V gene: TRBV19; J gene: TRBJ1-1; D gene: -; clone size: -
CDR3 protein: CSARGGQGYSPLHF; CDR3 DNA: TGCAGTGCCCGAGGGGGGCAGGGGTATTCACCCCTCCACTTT; V gene: TRBV20-1; J gene: TRBJ1-6; D gene: -; clone size: -
CDR3 protein: CASSFGTGRHEQYF; CDR3 DNA: TGTGCCAGCAGCTTCGGGACAGGGCGGCACGAGCAGTACTTC; V gene: TRBV13; J gene: TRBJ2-7; D gene: TRBD1; clone size: -
CDR3 protein: CASSLYAGAEEAFF; CDR3 DNA: TGTGCCAGCAGCTTATATGCGGGAGCCGAGGAAGCTTTCTTT; V gene: TRBV25-1; J gene: TRBJ1-1; D gene: -; clone size: few
CDR3 protein: CASGLDPQYF; CDR3 DNA: TGTGCCAGCGGGCTAGATCCCCAGTACTTC; V gene: TRBV12-3/TRBV12-4; J gene: TRBJ2-5; D gene: -; clone size: few
CDR3 protein: CASSFADPSYGELFF; CDR3 DNA: TGTGCCAGCAGCTTTGCGGACCCTAGCTACGGGGAGCTGTTTTTT; V gene: TRBV7-9; J gene: TRBJ2-2; D gene: -; clone size: -
CDR3 protein: CASSGAGYKGDLGAFF; CDR3 DNA: TGTGCCAGCAGCGGGGCGGGTTACAAGGGGGACCTTGGAGCTTTCTTT; V gene: TRBV5-4; J gene: TRBJ1-1; D gene: -; clone size: -
CDR3 protein: CASSQDRAGGPDTQYF; CDR3 DNA: TGCGCCAGCAGCCAAGATCGGGCGGGGGGACCAGATACGCAGTATTTT; V gene: TRBV4-1; J gene: TRBJ2-3; D gene: TRBD2; clone size: -
CDR3 protein: CASSLTRRQETQYF; CDR3 DNA: TGTGCCAGCAGTTTAACCAGGAGGCAAGAGACCCAGTACTTC; V gene: TRBV27; J gene: TRBJ2-5; D gene: -; clone size: few
CDR3 protein: CASSSKDRGKPLHF; CDR3 DNA: TGTGCCAGCAGCTCCAAGGACAGGGGAAAACCCCTCCACTTT; V gene: TRBV7-6; J gene: TRBJ1-6; D gene: TRBD1; clone size: few
CDR3 protein: CASSYSSGANEQFF; CDR3 DNA: TGTGCCAGCAGTTACTCCTCCGGAGCCAATGAGCAGTTCTTC; V gene: TRBV6-5; J gene: TRBJ2-1; D gene: -; clone size: -
CDR3 protein: CASSEGGVGPKFEKLFF; CDR3 DNA: TGTGCCAGCAGTGAAGGTGGGGTCGGACCAAAGTTTGAAAAACTGTTTTTT; V gene: TRBV2; J gene: TRBJ1-4; D gene: -; clone size: -
CDR3 protein: CASSSPRGGGRDTQYF; CDR3 DNA: TGTGCCAGCAGTTCGCCCCGCGGGGGGGGCCGCGATACGCAGTATTTT; V gene: TRBV27; J gene: TRBJ2-3; D gene: TRBD2; clone size: -
CDR3 protein: CASSSAPPSTDTQYF; CDR3 DNA: TGTGCCAGCAGCTCAGCGCCACCCAGCACAGATACGCAGTATTTT; V gene: TRBV6-6; J gene: TRBJ2-3; D gene: -; clone size: few
CDR3 protein: CASSPIAVEDLLNTEAFF; CDR3 DNA: TGTGCCAGCAGCCCAATCGCGGTCGAAGACTTGTTGAACACTGAAGCTTTCTTT; V gene: TRBV4-1; J gene: TRBJ1-1; D gene: -; clone size: once
CDR3 protein: CASSYRPIPYEQYF; CDR3 DNA: TGTGCCAGCAGTTACCGTCCCATACCCTACGAGCAGTACTTC; V gene: TRBV6-5; J gene: TRBJ2-7; D gene: -; clone size: -
CDR3 protein: CASSPPGSGTDTQYF; CDR3 DNA: TGTGCCAGCAGTCCCCCGGGGAGCGGCACAGATACGCAGTATTTT; V gene: TRBV12-3/TRBV12-4; J gene: TRBJ2-3; D gene: -; clone size: -
CDR3 protein: CASSWAPQGGDEKLFF; CDR3 DNA: TGTGCCAGCAGCTGGGCCCCACAGGGGGGGGATGAAAAACTGTTTTTT; V gene: TRBV12-3/TRBV12-4; J gene: TRBJ1-4; D gene: TRBD1; clone size: -
CDR3 protein: CASSHNQESEAFF; CDR3 DNA: TGTGCTAGCAGCCACAATCAGGAGAGTGAAGCTTTCTTT; V gene: TRBV7-7; J gene: TRBJ1-1; D gene: -; clone size: -
CDR3 protein: CASSSRGSGGDEKLFF; CDR3 DNA: TGTGCCAGCAGCTCCCGGGGGTCAGGGGGCGATGAAAAACTGTTTTTT; V gene: TRBV7-8; J gene: TRBJ1-4; D gene: TRBD1; clone size: -
CDR3 protein: CASSPAPLRSQFLNTEAFF; CDR3 DNA: TGTGCTAGCAGCCCCGCTCCCCTCAGGTCACAGTTCCTGAACACTGAAGCTTTCTTT; V gene: TRBV7-7; J gene: TRBJ1-1; D gene: -; clone size: few
CDR3 protein: CASSTILSQGALNTEAFF; CDR3 DNA: TGTGCCAGCAGTACCATTCTATCACAGGGGGCGCTGAACACTGAAGCTTTCTTT; V gene: TRBV6-2/TRBV6-3; J gene: TRBJ1-1; D gene: TRBD1; clone size: -
CDR3 protein: CASSLRAGTPVNNEQVF; CDR3 DNA: TGTGCCAGCAGTTTACGGGCGGGGACTCCTGTTAACAATGAGCAGGTCTTC; V gene: TRBV12-3/TRBV12-4; J gene: TRBJ2-1; D gene: -; clone size: -
CDR3 protein: CASSLGLGDNQETQYF; CDR3 DNA: TGTGCCAGCAGCTTAGGTTTAGGAGACAACCAAGAGACCCAGTACTTC; V gene: TRBV11-3; J gene: TRBJ2-5; D gene: -; clone size: few
CDR3 protein: CASSFRPGTYEQYF; CDR3 DNA: TGTGCCAGCAGCTTCAGGCCAGGTACCTACGAGCAGTACTTC; V gene: TRBV5-4; J gene: TRBJ2-7; D gene: -; clone size: -
CDR3 protein: CASSPDRGGAGADTQYF; CDR3 DNA: TGTGCCAGCAGTCCCGACAGAGGGGGGGCGGGCGCAGATACGCAGTATTTT; V gene: TRBV27; J gene: TRBJ2-3; D gene: -; clone size: -
CDR3 protein: CSAGRSEKLFF; CDR3 DNA: TGCAGTGCTGGTCGTAGTGAAAAACTGTTTTTT; V gene: TRBV20-1; J gene: TRBJ1-4; D gene: -; clone size: -